Listed below are T cell receptor beta chains from one sample, sequenced in a study of OX40 agonist ivuxolimab in advanced cancers. Sequencing was performed with immunoSEQ multiplex PCR; in TCRdb, only in-frame clones are kept and a portion is missing. The repertoire has some 70,000 clones, roughly 80% of them found once; the top ten carry 5.5% to 7%. The material was CD4+ or CD8+ T cells sorted from blood, obtained in a trial of the OX40 agonist ivuxolimab. The receptors shown here come from an adult with an advanced solid tumor such as melanoma, head and neck, liver or kidney cancer. CDR3s include the opening cysteine and the closing phenylalanine or tryptophan. D genes are given only for firm matches. Size tells how often a clone was seen (once, few, many) or the class of an expanded clone, and some rows leave it out.

clone size	V gene	D gene	J gene	CDR3 DNA	CDR3 protein
-	TRBV7-2	-	TRBJ1-5	TGTGCCAGCAGCCTACAGTCAGGAGACAATCAGCCCCAGCATTTT	CASSLQSGDNQPQHF
-	TRBV21-1	-	TRBJ1-4	TGTGCCAGCAGCAAATGGGCGTCGAATGAAAAACTGTTTTTT	CASSKWASNEKLFF
-	TRBV7-9	-	TRBJ1-5	TGTGCCAGCAGCTTATATCCGGGGGCAGAGAATCAGCCCCAGCATTTT	CASSLYPGAENQPQHF
-	TRBV7-9	-	TRBJ1-2	TGTGCCAGCAGCTTAGGCCTTAATGGGGCCAGCCCTAACTATGGCTACACCTTC	CASSLGLNGASPNYGYTF
-	TRBV28	-	TRBJ2-2	TGTGCCAGCAGTTTAGGAGGTGGTGGAACCGGGGAGCTGTTTTTT	CASSLGGGGTGELFF
-	TRBV12-2	-	TRBJ2-5	TGTGCAAGTCGCAATCGGACAGGTGAATTTTTCTGTGCGGAGACCCAGTACTTC	CASRNRTGEFFCAETQYF
-	TRBV7-7	TRBD2	TRBJ2-7	TGTGCCAGCAGCTTAACTAGCGGCTCCTACGAGCAGTACTTC	CASSLTSGSYEQYF
-	TRBV7-6	-	TRBJ2-3	TGTGCCAGCAGCTTAGGCGGGACGGGGACAGATACGCAGTATTTT	CASSLGGTGTDTQYF
-	TRBV5-4	-	TRBJ1-2	TGTGCCAGCAGCCAAGCGGGGCTTATAGATGGCTACACCTTC	CASSQAGLIDGYTF
-	TRBV2	-	TRBJ2-5	TGTGCCAGCAGTGAATTCCGAGACGGTGGTCGGGAGACATCTCAAGAGACCCAGTACTTC	CASSEFRDGGRETSQETQYF
-	TRBV19	TRBD1	TRBJ1-5	TGTGCCAGTACCCCAGGACAGGGGTCCAATCAGCCCCAGCATTTT	CASTPGQGSNQPQHF
-	TRBV7-7	-	TRBJ2-1	TGTGCTAGCAGCTTAGGCCTTGGGGACGAGCAGTTCTTC	CASSLGLGDEQFF
-	TRBV5-1	TRBD1	TRBJ2-5	TGCGCCAGCAGCTTGGACCTGGGACAGGCAACAGAGACCCAGTACTTC	CASSLDLGQATETQYF
-	TRBV28	-	TRBJ2-5	TGTGCCAGCATGGTACAGCAAGAGACCCAGTACTTC	CASMVQQETQYF
few	TRBV11-2	-	TRBJ2-1	TGTGCCAGCAGCTTAGAGGGGCCCGCAAGACAGTTCTTC	CASSLEGPARQFF
-	TRBV20-1	TRBD1	TRBJ1-1	TGCAGTGCTAGTACAGGGGTGAGGGCTTTCTTT	CSASTGVRAFF
few	TRBV4-3	TRBD2	TRBJ2-2	TGCGCCAGCAGCCAAGATCTCCTAGCGGGAGCCGGGGTGTTGGGAAACGGCGGGGAGCTGTTTTTT	CASSQDLLAGAGVLGNGGELFF
once	TRBV11-3	-	TRBJ2-5	TGTGCCAGCAGCCTACAGGATCAAGAGACCCAGTACTTC	CASSLQDQETQYF
-	TRBV12-5	-	TRBJ2-3	TGTGCTAGTGCTTTGGGCAGCCGTAGCACAGATACGCAGTATTTT	CASALGSRSTDTQYF
-	TRBV28	-	TRBJ2-2	TGTGCCAGCAAGTGGAACACCGGGGAGCTGTTTTTT	CASKWNTGELFF
-	TRBV28	TRBD1	TRBJ1-1	TGTGCCAGCAGTTCTCCAGGGGGGCTGATACCTGAAGCTTTCTTT	CASSSPGGLIPEAFF
-	TRBV19	-	TRBJ2-1	TGTGCCAGTAGTATAGACGGGAGTTGGAATGAGCAGTTCTTC	CASSIDGSWNEQFF
-	TRBV5-4	TRBD2	TRBJ2-1	TGTGCCAGCAGCTGGGCGAGAGGGACTAGCGGGAGAGGGGAGTTAAATGAGCAGTTCTTC	CASSWARGTSGRGELNEQFF
-	TRBV6-5	-	TRBJ1-2	TGTGCCAGCAATCGGGACGGGACTAACTATGGCTACACCTTC	CASNRDGTNYGYTF
few	TRBV27	-	TRBJ1-1	TGTGCCAGCAAACGGGGGGATGAAGCTTTCTTT	CASKRGDEAFF
-	TRBV2	-	TRBJ1-5	TGTGCCAGCAAAGGCGTGGATCAGCCCCAGCATTTT	CASKGVDQPQHF
-	TRBV28	-	TRBJ1-1	TGTGCCAGCATCCGAGGTGGGGGAACTGAAGCTTTCTTT	CASIRGGGTEAFF
-	TRBV2	-	TRBJ1-5	TGTGCCAGCAGTTCCTTGGGTAATCAGCCCCAGCATTTT	CASSSLGNQPQHF
few	TRBV7-9	-	TRBJ2-7	TGTGCCAGCAGCTTTGACAGGGACTTGAACTACGAGCAGTACTTC	CASSFDRDLNYEQYF
-	TRBV5-6	TRBD1	TRBJ2-1	TGTGCCAGCAGCCAGGACAGGCATAGGGGGTTCTTC	CASSQDRHRGFF
-	TRBV6-6	-	TRBJ1-4	TGTGCCAGCAGTTTTGGCAGAACTAATGAAAAACTGTTTTTT	CASSFGRTNEKLFF
-	TRBV19	TRBD1	TRBJ2-5	TGTGCCAGTAGTATGACAGGGGGGATCGAGACCCAGTACTTC	CASSMTGGIETQYF
few	TRBV6-6	TRBD1	TRBJ2-5	TGTGCCAGCAGTTCACAGACAGGGGGCGAAGAGACCCAGTACTTC	CASSSQTGGEETQYF
few	TRBV7-6	-	TRBJ1-1	TGTGCCAGCAGCTTAGTGTCGGGAATGGGACCCACTGAAGCTTTCTTT	CASSLVSGMGPTEAFF
-	TRBV11-2	TRBD2	TRBJ2-7	TGTGCCAGCAGCTTAGTGGCTAGCGGGAGCCCGACCACCTACGAGCAGTACTTC	CASSLVASGSPTTYEQYF
-	TRBV6-1	-	TRBJ1-3	TGTGCCAGCAGTGCCTTCGGGGGGACAGGAAACACCATATATTTT	CASSAFGGTGNTIYF
-	TRBV7-9	TRBD1	TRBJ1-4	TGTGCCAGCAGTCCCACTTACGGGACAGGGGGCGACACTAATGAAAAACTGTTTTTT	CASSPTYGTGGDTNEKLFF
-	TRBV7-5	-	TRBJ1-1	TGTGCCGCACGGATCGGGGGGAACACTGAAGCTTTCTTT	CAARIGGNTEAFF
few	TRBV19	TRBD1	TRBJ1-1	TGTGCCAGTAGTATACCCACAGGGGGCCTGAACACTGAAGCTTTCTTT	CASSIPTGGLNTEAFF
-	TRBV14	-	TRBJ2-6	TGTGCCAGCAGCCAAGATCGAAAGGGGACAATTACCTTTGGGGCCAACGTCCTGACTTTC	CASSQDRKGTITFGANVLTF
-	TRBV4-2	-	TRBJ1-1	TGTGCCAGCAGCTCCCTTAGGGCTGAAGCTTTCTTT	CASSSLRAEAFF
-	TRBV7-2	TRBD1	TRBJ1-1	TGTGCCAGCAGCTCCAGGACAGGGGGCCCGAACACTGAAGCTTTCTTT	CASSSRTGGPNTEAFF
-	TRBV15	-	TRBJ2-1	TGTGCCACCACTACTAGACGGGACACCTCCTACAATGAGCAGTTCTTC	CATTTRRDTSYNEQFF
-	TRBV4-1	TRBD1	TRBJ2-4	TGCGCCAGCAGCCAGGGGCAAACAGGGGTGGCCAAAAACATTCAGTACTTC	CASSQGQTGVAKNIQYF
-	TRBV6-4	-	TRBJ1-4	TGTGCCAGCGCCGCAACGGGACGGTTAAATGAAAAACTGTTTTTT	CASAATGRLNEKLFF
-	TRBV27	TRBD1	TRBJ1-1	TGTGCCAACAGTTTATCGTTCACAGGGGCAAACACTGAAGCTTTCTTT	CANSLSFTGANTEAFF
-	TRBV7-2	TRBD1	TRBJ2-7	TGTGCCAGCAGCTCGCCGGGACAGGGGTACGAGCAGTACTTC	CASSSPGQGYEQYF
-	TRBV7-8	TRBD2	TRBJ2-3	TGTGCCAGCAGCTTAAACAGCGGGAGACAAAAGGGGGATACGCAGTATTTT	CASSLNSGRQKGDTQYF